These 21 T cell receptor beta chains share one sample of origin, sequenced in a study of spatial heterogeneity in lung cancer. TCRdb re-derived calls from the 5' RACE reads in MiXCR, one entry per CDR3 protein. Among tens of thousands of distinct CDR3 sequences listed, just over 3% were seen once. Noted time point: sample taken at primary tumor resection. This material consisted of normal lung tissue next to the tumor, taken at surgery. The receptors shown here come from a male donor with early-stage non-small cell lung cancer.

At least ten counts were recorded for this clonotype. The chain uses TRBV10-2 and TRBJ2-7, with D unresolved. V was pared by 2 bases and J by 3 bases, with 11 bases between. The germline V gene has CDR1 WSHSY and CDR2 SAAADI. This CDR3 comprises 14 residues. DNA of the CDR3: TGCGCCAGCAGTGAGACGGGTTTTGGCTACGAGCAGTACTTC. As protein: CASSETGFGYEQYF.

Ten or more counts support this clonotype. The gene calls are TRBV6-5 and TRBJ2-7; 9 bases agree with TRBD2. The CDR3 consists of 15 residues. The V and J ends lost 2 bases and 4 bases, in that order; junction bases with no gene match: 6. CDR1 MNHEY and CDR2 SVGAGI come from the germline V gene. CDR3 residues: CASSYKREAPYEQYF. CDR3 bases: TGTGCCAGCAGTTACAAGCGGGAGGCCCCGTACGAGCAGTACTTC.

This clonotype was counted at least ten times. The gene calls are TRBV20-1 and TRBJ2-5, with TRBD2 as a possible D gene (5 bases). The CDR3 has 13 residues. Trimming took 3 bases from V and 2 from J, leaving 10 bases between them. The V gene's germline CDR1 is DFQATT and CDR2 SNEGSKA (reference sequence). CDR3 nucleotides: TGCAGTGCTAGTAACCCGGGACAAGAGACCCAGTACTTC. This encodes CSASNPGQETQYF.

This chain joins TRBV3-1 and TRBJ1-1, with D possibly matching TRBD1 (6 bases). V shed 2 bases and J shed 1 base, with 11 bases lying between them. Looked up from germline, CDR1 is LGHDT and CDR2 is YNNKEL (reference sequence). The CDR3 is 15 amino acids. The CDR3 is CASSQHGTQNTEAFF. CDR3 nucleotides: TGTGCCAGCAGCCAACACGGGACACAGAACACTGAAGCTTTCTTT.

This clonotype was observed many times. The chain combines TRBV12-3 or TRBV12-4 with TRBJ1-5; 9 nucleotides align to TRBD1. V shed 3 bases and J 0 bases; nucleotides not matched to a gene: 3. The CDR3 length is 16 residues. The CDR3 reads CASSFGDRDSNQPQHF. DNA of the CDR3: TGTGCCAGCAGTTTTGGGGACAGGGATAGCAATCAGCCCCAGCATTTT.

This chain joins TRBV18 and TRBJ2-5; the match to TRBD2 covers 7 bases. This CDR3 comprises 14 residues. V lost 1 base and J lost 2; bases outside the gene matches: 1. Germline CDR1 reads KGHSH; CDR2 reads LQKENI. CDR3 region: CASSPLGLQETQYF. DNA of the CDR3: TGTGCCAGCTCACCACTGGGACTACAAGAGACCCAGTACTTC.

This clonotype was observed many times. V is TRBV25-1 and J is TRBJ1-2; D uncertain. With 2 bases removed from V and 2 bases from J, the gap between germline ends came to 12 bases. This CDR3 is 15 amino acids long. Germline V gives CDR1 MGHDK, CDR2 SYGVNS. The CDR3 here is CASSEGGSTNYGYTF. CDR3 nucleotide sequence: TGTGCCAGCAGTGAAGGTGGCTCCACAAACTATGGCTACACCTTC.

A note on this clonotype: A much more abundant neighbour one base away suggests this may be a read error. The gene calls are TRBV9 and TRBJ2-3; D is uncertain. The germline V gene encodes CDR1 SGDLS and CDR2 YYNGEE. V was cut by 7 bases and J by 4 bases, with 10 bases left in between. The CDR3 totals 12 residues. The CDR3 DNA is TGTGCCAGCGGCCTTGGTGCAGATACGCAGTATTTT. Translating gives CASGLGADTQYF.

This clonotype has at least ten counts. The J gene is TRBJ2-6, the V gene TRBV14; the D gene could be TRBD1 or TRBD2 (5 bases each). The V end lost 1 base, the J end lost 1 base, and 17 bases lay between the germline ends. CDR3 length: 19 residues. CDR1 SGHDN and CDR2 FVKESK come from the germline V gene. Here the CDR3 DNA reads TGTGCCAGCAGCCAAGCGCGAGGGGTCCAACTTTCTGGGGCCAACGTCCTGACTTTC. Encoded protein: CASSQARGVQLSGANVLTF.

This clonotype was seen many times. The CDR3 nucleotides are TGTGCCAGCACCGGAGCCCAGCCCTCCGCGGGCGGCTACACCTTC. Protein product: CASTGAQPSAGGYTF. V is TRBV27 and J is TRBJ1-2; D gene uncertain. This CDR3 contains 15 residues. Germline lookup yields CDR1 MNHEY and CDR2 SMNVEV (reference sequence). Trimming shortened V by 7 bases and J by 8 bases, and 23 bases separated the two germline ends.

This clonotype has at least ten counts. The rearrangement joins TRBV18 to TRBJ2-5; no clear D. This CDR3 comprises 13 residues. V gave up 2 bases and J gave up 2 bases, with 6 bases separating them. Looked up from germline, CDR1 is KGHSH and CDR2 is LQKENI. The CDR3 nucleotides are TGTGCCAGCTCACCAAACGCTCAAGAGACCCAGTACTTC. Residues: CASSPNAQETQYF.

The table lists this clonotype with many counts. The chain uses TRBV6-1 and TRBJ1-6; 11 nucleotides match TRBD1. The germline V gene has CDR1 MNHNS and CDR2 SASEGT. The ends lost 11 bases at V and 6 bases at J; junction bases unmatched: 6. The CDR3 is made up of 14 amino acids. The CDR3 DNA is TGTGCCTCCGCCGGGACAGGGGGTAATTCACCCCTCCACTTT. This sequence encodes CASAGTGGNSPLHF.

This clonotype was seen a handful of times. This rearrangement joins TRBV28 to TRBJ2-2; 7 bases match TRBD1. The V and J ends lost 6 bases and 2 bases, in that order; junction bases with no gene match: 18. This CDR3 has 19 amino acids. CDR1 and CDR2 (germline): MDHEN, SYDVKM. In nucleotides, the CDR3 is TGTGCCAGCAGCCGACGTCCCTTCGGGACAGTGTATAACACCGGGGAGCTGTTTTTT. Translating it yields CASSRRPFGTVYNTGELFF.

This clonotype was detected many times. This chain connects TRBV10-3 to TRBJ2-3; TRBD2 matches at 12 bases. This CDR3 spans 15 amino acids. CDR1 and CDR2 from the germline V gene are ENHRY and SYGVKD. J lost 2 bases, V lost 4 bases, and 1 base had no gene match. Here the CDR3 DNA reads TGTGCCATCAGTGGACTAGCGGGAGCCACAGATACGCAGTATTTT. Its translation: CAISGLAGATDTQYF.

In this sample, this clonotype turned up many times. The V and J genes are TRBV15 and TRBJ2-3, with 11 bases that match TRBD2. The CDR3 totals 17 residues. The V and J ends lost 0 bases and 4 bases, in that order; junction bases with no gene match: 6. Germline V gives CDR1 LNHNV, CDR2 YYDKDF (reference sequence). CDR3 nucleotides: TGTGCCACCAGCAGAGATCGGCTAGCGGGAGGAGCAGATACGCAGTATTTT. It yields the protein CATSRDRLAGGADTQYF. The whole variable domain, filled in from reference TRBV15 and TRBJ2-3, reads DAMVIQNPRYQVTQFGKPVTLSCSQTLNHNVMYWYQQKSSQAPKLLFHYYDKDFNNEADTPDNFQSRRPNTSFCFLDIRSPGLGDTAMYLCATSRDRLAGGADTQYFGPGTRLTVL.

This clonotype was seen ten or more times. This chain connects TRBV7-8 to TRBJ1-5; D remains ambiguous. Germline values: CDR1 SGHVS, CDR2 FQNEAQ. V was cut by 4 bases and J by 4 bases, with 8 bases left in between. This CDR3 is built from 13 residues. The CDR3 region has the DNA TGTGCCAGCAGCTCTGACATAAATCAGCCCCAGCATTTT. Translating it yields CASSSDINQPQHF. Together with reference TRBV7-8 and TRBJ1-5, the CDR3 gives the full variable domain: GAGVSQSPRYKVAKRGQDVALRCDPISGHVSLFWYQQALGQGPEFLTYFQNEAQLDKSGLPSDRFFAERPEGSVSTLKIQRTQQEDSAVYLCASSSDINQPQHFGDGTRLSIL.

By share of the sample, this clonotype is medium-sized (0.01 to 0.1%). The CDR3 reads CASSLESAVANYGYTF. The DNA for the CDR3 is TGTGCCAGCAGTTTGGAGTCGGCTGTAGCTAACTATGGCTACACCTTC. The chain couples TRBV12-3 or TRBV12-4 to TRBJ1-2; D uncertain. The CDR3 is 16 amino acids. V lost 3 bases and J lost 0, with 14 bases in between.

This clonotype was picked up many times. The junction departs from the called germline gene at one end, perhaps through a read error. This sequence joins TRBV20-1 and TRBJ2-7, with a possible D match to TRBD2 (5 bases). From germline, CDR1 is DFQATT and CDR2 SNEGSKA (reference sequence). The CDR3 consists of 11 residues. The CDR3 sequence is CSSSRSYEQYF. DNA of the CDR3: TGCAGTTCTAGCCGGTCCTACGAGCAGTACTTC.

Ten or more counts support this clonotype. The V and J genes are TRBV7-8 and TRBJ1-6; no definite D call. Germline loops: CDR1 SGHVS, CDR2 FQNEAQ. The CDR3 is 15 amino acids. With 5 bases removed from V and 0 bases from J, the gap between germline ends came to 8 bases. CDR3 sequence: CASSQKSSYNSPLHF. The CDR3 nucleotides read TGTGCCAGCAGCCAGAAGAGCTCCTATAATTCACCCCTCCACTTT.

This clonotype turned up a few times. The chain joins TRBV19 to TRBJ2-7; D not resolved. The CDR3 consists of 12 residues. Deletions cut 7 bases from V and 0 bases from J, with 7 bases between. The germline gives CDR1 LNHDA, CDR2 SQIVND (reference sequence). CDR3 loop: CASMATSYEQYF. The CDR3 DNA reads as TGTGCCAGTATGGCGACCTCCTACGAGCAGTACTTC.

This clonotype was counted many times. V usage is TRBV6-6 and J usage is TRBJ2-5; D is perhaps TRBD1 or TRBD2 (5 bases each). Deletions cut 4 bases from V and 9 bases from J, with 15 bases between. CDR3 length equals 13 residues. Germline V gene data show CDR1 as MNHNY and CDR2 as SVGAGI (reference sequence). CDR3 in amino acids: CASSSGALGAQYF. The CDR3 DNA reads TGTGCCAGCAGTTCCGGGGCTCTAGGGGCCCAGTACTTC.